These 28 T cell receptor beta chains share one sample of origin, sequenced in a study of response to subunit inactivated influenza vaccine. Using its own MiXCR run on the RT-PCR reads, TCRdb lists one record per CDR3 protein. The table includes 450,000 to 600,000 distinct CDR3 sequences, about 15% detected once. Sequenced here: CD4+ T cells sorted from PBMCs, sampled around 25 months after vaccination. All receptors derive from a man in his fifties or sixties who received an inactivated influenza vaccine.

This clonotype was recorded a few times. The chain uses TRBV7-3 and TRBJ2-5; 7 nucleotides match TRBD1. V lost 5 bases and J lost 1; bases outside the gene matches: 4. The germline gives CDR1 SGHTA, CDR2 FQGTGA. CDR3 size: 14 residues. The CDR3 DNA follows: TGTGCCAGCAGCGCGACAGGGATCCAAGAGACCCAGTACTTC. Amino acids: CASSATGIQETQYF.

This clonotype was found many times. The V and J genes are TRBV5-6 and TRBJ2-5; D may match TRBD1 or TRBD2 (5 bases each). The CDR3 has 13 amino acids. Germline lookup yields CDR1 SGHDT and CDR2 YYEEEE. V dropped 1 base and J dropped 4 bases, with 8 bases sitting between them. The CDR3 DNA follows: TGTGCCAGCAGCTTGATGGGACGAGAGACCCAGTACTTC. It specifies CASSLMGRETQYF. The full variable domain, rest sourced from reference TRBV5-6 and TRBJ2-5, is DAGVTQSPTHLIKTRGQQVTLRCSPKSGHDTVSWYQQALGQGPQFIFQYYEEEERQRGNFPDRFSGHQFPNYSSELNVNALLLGDSALYLCASSLMGRETQYFGPGTRLLVL.

The chain uses TRBV6-2 or TRBV6-3 and TRBJ2-4, with D unclear. The CDR3 has 14 amino acids. Trimming stripped 10 bases from V and 3 bases from J, with 16 bases between. Germline CDR1 MNHEY, CDR2 SVGEGT. DNA for the CDR3: TGTGCCACCCGGGCCGTGATAGACAAAAACATTCAGTACTTC. This translates into CATRAVIDKNIQYF.

The chain combines TRBV18 with TRBJ1-2, with D tentatively TRBD1 (6 bases). Germline V gene data show CDR1 as KGHSH and CDR2 as LQKENI. The CDR3 extends over 14 amino acids. The germline V and J ends were trimmed by 0 bases and 8 bases, with 13 bases remaining between them. The CDR3 DNA reads TGTGCCAGCTCACCACCACTGGACAGAGGAGGCTACACCTTC. Translation gives CASSPPLDRGGYTF.

This clonotype was counted ten times or more. This rearrangement joins TRBV20-1 to TRBJ2-1, with 14 bases that match TRBD2. Germline CDR1 DFQATT, CDR2 SNEGSKA (reference sequence). The CDR3 runs to 16 residues. V shed 4 bases and J 1 base; nucleotides not matched to a gene: 3. The CDR3 loop is CSAKTSGGVSYNEQFF. The CDR3 coding sequence is TGCAGTGCTAAGACTAGCGGGGGGGTGTCCTACAATGAGCAGTTCTTC.

The chain carries TRBV7-2 and TRBJ2-1, with D maybe TRBD2 (5 bases). CDR3 length equals 15 residues. V lost 2 bases, J lost 4 bases, and 12 bases lay in between. Germline assignment: CDR1 SGHTA and CDR2 FQGNSA. The CDR3 DNA reads TGTGCCAGCAGCTTAAGATTGGGAGAGTACAATGAGCAGTTCTTC. It is translated as CASSLRLGEYNEQFF.

This clonotype was seen more than once but under ten times. CDR3 bases: TGCAGTGCTAGCGGAGACAGAGAACACCAAGAGACCCAGTACTTC. It is translated as CSASGDREHQETQYF. The chain uses TRBV20-1 and TRBJ2-5; D is possibly TRBD1 (5 bases). CDR1 and CDR2 from the germline V gene are DFQATT and SNEGSKA (reference sequence). V was pared by 3 bases and J by 0 bases, with 14 bases between. The CDR3 loop spans 15 amino acids.

The sample holds a few counts of this clonotype. The genes are TRBV20-1 and TRBJ2-3; D remains unclear. This CDR3 contains 13 residues. Germline loops: CDR1 DFQATT, CDR2 SNEGSKA (reference sequence). V shed 6 bases and J shed 1 base, with 11 bases lying between them. In DNA form, the CDR3 reads TGCAGTGCCAAGATAAAGGGCACAGATACGCAGTATTTT. Protein sequence: CSAKIKGTDTQYF.

This sequence joins TRBV11-2 and TRBJ2-7, with TRBD1 identical over 8 bases. CDR1 is SGHAT, CDR2 FQNNGV, per germline. Losses at the gene ends were 5 bases for V and 4 bases for J; bases not matched to a gene: 19. The CDR3 loop spans 18 amino acids. The CDR3 nucleotides read TGTGCCAGCAGCACGAACGGACAGGGTGTGGCTTCTACGTACGAGCAGTACTTC. As protein: CASSTNGQGVASTYEQYF.

This clonotype was seen only a few times. The rearrangement uses TRBV10-3 and TRBJ2-4, with 8 bases identical to TRBD1. V shed 6 bases and J 7 bases; nucleotides not matched to a gene: 2. Germline V gene data show CDR1 as ENHRY and CDR2 as SYGVKD. This CDR3 spans 12 amino acids. CDR3 sequence: CAISDRGNIQYF. CDR3 sequence (DNA): TGTGCCATCAGCGACAGGGGTAACATTCAGTACTTC.

This clonotype has a single count. The chain combines TRBV12-3 or TRBV12-4 with TRBJ2-1; 7 positions agree with TRBD1. The CDR3 contains 13 residues. Losses at the gene ends were 7 bases for V and 4 bases for J; bases not matched to a gene: 4. The CDR3 sequence is CASTTGQYNEQFF. The CDR3 coding sequence is TGTGCCAGCACCACGGGACAGTACAATGAGCAGTTCTTC.

The CDR3 region is CSPPPGPGPSNTGELFF. The DNA of the CDR3 is TGCAGCCCTCCCCCCGGGCCAGGGCCATCGAACACCGGGGAGCTGTTTTTT. The chain is built from TRBV29-1 and TRBJ2-2; tentative D call: TRBD1 (5 bases). Trimming removed 8 bases from V and 0 bases from J, with 22 bases in between. The CDR3 sequence is 17 residues long. Germline-derived CDR1 and CDR2 are SQVTM and ANQGSEA.

The chain is built from TRBV5-1 and TRBJ2-5; no firm D call. There are 13 residues in the CDR3. Germline CDR1 and CDR2: SGHRS and YFSETQ. V lost 7 bases, J lost 1 base, and 11 bases lay in between. The CDR3 coding sequence is TGCGCCAGCCGATCTAGTTCCCAAGAGACCCAGTACTTC. It specifies CASRSSSQETQYF.

This clonotype was counted between two and nine times. The CDR3 loop reads CASSEASGWYEQYF. The CDR3 DNA reads as TGTGCCAGCAGTGAAGCTTCGGGTTGGTACGAGCAGTACTTC. The chain joins TRBV6-1 to TRBJ2-7; D is uncertain. CDR1 is MNHNS, CDR2 SASEGT, per germline. This CDR3 is built from 14 residues. The V end lost 0 bases, the J end lost 4 bases, and 10 bases lay between the germline ends.

This clonotype has a handful of counts. The chain recombines TRBV5-6 with TRBJ2-7; perhaps D is TRBD1 or TRBD2 (6 bases each). V dropped 6 bases and J dropped 7 bases, with 17 bases sitting between them. This CDR3 spans 13 amino acids. Per the germline V gene, CDR1 is SGHDT and CDR2 is YYEEEE. The CDR3 protein is CASMQGPGGEQYF. CDR3 bases: TGTGCCAGCATGCAGGGGCCCGGGGGTGAGCAGTACTTC.

This clonotype was seen ten or more times. The rearrangement links TRBV5-1 to TRBJ2-7; 7 nucleotides align to TRBD1. The V and J ends lost 2 bases and 1 base, in that order; junction bases with no gene match: 9. CDR1 SGHRS and CDR2 YFSETQ come from the germline V gene. The CDR3 is made up of 16 amino acids. The CDR3 sequence: CASSFGMGQISYEQYF. The CDR3 nucleotides read TGCGCCAGCAGCTTTGGGATGGGACAGATATCCTACGAGCAGTACTTC.

CDR3 coding DNA: TGCGCCAGCATCCCGGAGGCGGGGGGCAACTATGGCTACACCTTC. Translation: CASIPEAGGNYGYTF. The chain couples TRBV5-1 to TRBJ1-2; D may be TRBD1 (6 bases). The germline gives CDR1 SGHRS, CDR2 YFSETQ. CDR3 size: 15 residues. Trimming pared 6 bases from V and 2 bases from J, leaving 17 bases between.

This clonotype was observed a few times. The genes are TRBV20-1 and TRBJ2-7; 9 bases agree with TRBD1. CDR3 length: 14 residues. Germline V gene lookup returns CDR1 DFQATT and CDR2 SNEGSKA (reference sequence). The V segment lost 3 bases and the J segment 2 bases; nucleotides outside the gene matches: 5. In DNA, the CDR3 is TGCAGTGCTAGCGGGACAGGGACTACCTACGAGCAGTACTTC. Protein sequence: CSASGTGTTYEQYF.

This clonotype was counted between two and nine times. V usage is TRBV29-1 and J usage is TRBJ2-1; 8 nucleotides match TRBD2. Germline CDR1 is SQVTM and CDR2 is ANQGSEA. The CDR3 is made up of 13 amino acids. V lost 5 bases to trimming and J lost 3 bases; unmatched junction nucleotides: 3. CDR3 bases: TGCAGCGTTAGTAGCGGGATCTACAATGAGCAGTTCTTC. Protein sequence: CSVSSGIYNEQFF.

This clonotype was seen many times. The chain uses TRBV6-2 or TRBV6-3 and TRBJ2-1, with a possible D match to TRBD2 (6 bases). The CDR3 sequence is 15 residues long. Germline loops: CDR1 MNHEY, CDR2 SVGEGT. Trimming pared 6 bases from V and 5 bases from J, leaving 17 bases between. The CDR3 sequence: CASSRPGLTHNEQFF. In DNA form, the CDR3 reads TGTGCCAGCAGCCGACCGGGACTGACTCACAATGAGCAGTTCTTC.

The chain links TRBV4-3 to TRBJ2-1; the D gene is possibly TRBD2 (6 bases). CDR1 and CDR2 (germline): LGHNA, YSLEER. Trimming cost V 0 bases and J 7 bases, with 7 bases left between them. The CDR3 consists of 13 residues. This CDR3 is CASSQEEGNEQFF. For the CDR3, the DNA is TGCGCCAGCAGCCAAGAGGAGGGGAATGAGCAGTTCTTC.

This clonotype appeared many times. The J gene is TRBJ2-3, the V gene TRBV6-2 or TRBV6-3, with D perhaps matching TRBD1 (5 bases). Germline-derived CDR1 and CDR2 are MNHEY and SVGEGT. CDR3 length: 15 amino acids. With 6 bases removed from V and 2 bases from J, the gap between germline ends came to 15 bases. CDR3 in DNA: TGTGCCAGCAGCAAAACTCGACAGAACACAGATACGCAGTATTTT. It encodes CASSKTRQNTDTQYF.

This clonotype was detected ten times or more. J is TRBJ1-5 and V is TRBV3-1; D uncertain. V was trimmed by 1 base and J by 4 bases, leaving 5 bases between them. The V gene's germline CDR1 is LGHDT and CDR2 YNNKEL (reference sequence). This CDR3 is built from 13 residues. This CDR3 is CASSQGRNQPQHF. DNA of the CDR3: TGTGCCAGCAGCCAAGGGAGGAATCAGCCCCAGCATTTT.

This CDR3 is CSARDNGHSNQPQHF. The CDR3 region has the DNA TGCAGTGCTAGGGATAACGGGCATAGCAATCAGCCCCAGCATTTT. This chain connects TRBV20-1 to TRBJ1-5; D uncertain. The CDR3 totals 15 residues. Trimming took 3 bases from V and 0 from J, leaving 12 bases between them. Germline CDR1 reads DFQATT; CDR2 reads SNEGSKA (reference sequence).

The chain is built from TRBV4-3 and TRBJ2-7; 9 bases agree with TRBD1. Germline V gene sequence: CDR1 LGHNA, CDR2 YSLEER. The CDR3 is 15 amino acids. The junction had 5 bases not matched to a gene; V was cut back by 3 bases and J by 2 bases. The CDR3 loop is CASSHPGQGAYEQYF. CDR3 nucleotides: TGCGCCAGCAGCCACCCGGGACAGGGAGCCTACGAGCAGTACTTC.

The rearrangement joins TRBV15 to TRBJ2-1; 8 nucleotides line up with TRBD2. The germline CDR1 and CDR2 sequences are LNHNV and YYDKDF (reference sequence). The CDR3 is made up of 16 amino acids. V shed 0 bases, J shed 6 bases, and the junction held 7 bases outside the gene matches. DNA for the CDR3: TGTGCCACCAGCAGAGACCCGCCAACTAGCGGCAATGAGCAGTTCTTC. Residues: CATSRDPPTSGNEQFF.

Ten or more counts support this clonotype. This rearrangement joins TRBV6-5 to TRBJ2-1; D is undetermined. Trimming cost V 0 bases and J 0 bases, with 12 bases left between them. The CDR3 spans 17 residues. The germline V gene has CDR1 MNHEY and CDR2 SVGAGI. The CDR3 coding sequence is TGTGCCAGCAGTTACTCGAGGCGTGAACTCTCCTACAATGAGCAGTTCTTC. Translated, it gives CASSYSRRELSYNEQFF.

In its sample, this clonotype was seen a few times. This chain connects TRBV5-1 to TRBJ2-7; possibly TRBD1 or TRBD2 for D (5 bases each). The CDR3 has 13 residues. CDR1 is SGHRS, CDR2 YFSETQ, per germline. V was shortened by 3 bases and J by 2 bases, with 9 bases between the two germline ends. CDR3 sequence: CASSSLGAYEQYF. The CDR3 region has the DNA TGCGCCAGCAGCTCACTAGGGGCCTACGAGCAGTACTTC.